One and the same sample provided the 3 T cell receptor beta chains below, sequenced in a study of T cell changes during pregnancy in multiple sclerosis. Method: immunoSEQ multiplex PCR; TCRdb's copy keeps in-frame clones and lacks some. In the table there are more than 35,000 clones, 90% of which are singletons. The sequenced sample was CD4+ T cells from peripheral blood mononuclear cells, obtained in the first trimester of pregnancy. These receptors originate from a female donor in good health, enrolled as a control in a pregnancy study.

CDR3 residues: CASSVDRDREAFF. CDR3 nucleotide sequence: TGTGCCAGCAGCGTAGACCGGGACAGGGAAGCTTTCTTT. This sequence joins TRBV7-8 and TRBJ1-1; 8 bases map to TRBD1. CDR1 SGHVS and CDR2 FQNEAQ come from the germline V gene. The CDR3 is made up of 13 amino acids. J lost 8 bases, V lost 5 bases, and 7 bases had no gene match.

The chain has TRBV5-4 and TRBJ2-5; 8 bases are shared with TRBD2. J lost 6 bases, V lost 5 bases, and 12 bases had no gene match. Germline CDR1 is SGHNT and CDR2 is YYREEE (reference sequence). CDR3 length: 15 residues. This chain's CDR3 is CASRPGGSNGKTQYF. CDR3 sequence (DNA): TGTGCCAGCAGGCCGGGGGGGTCTAATGGGAAGACCCAGTACTTC.

The V and J genes are TRBV7-9 and TRBJ1-4; 7 bases are shared with TRBD1. Germline assignment: CDR1 SEHNR and CDR2 FQNEAQ (reference sequence). There are 15 residues in the CDR3. J was trimmed by 5 bases and V by 4 bases; bases with no gene match: 7. The CDR3 region is CASSYGQAGNEKLFF. CDR3 coding DNA: TGTGCCAGCAGCTACGGACAGGCGGGGAATGAAAAACTGTTTTTT.